Below, 18 T cell receptor beta chains from the same sample are listed, as sequenced in a study of PD-1 blockade in classical Hodgkin lymphoma (dated by TCRdb to 2019 to 2021). Receptors were amplified or captured by the immunoSEQ multiplex PCR assay. TCRdb re-hosts the immuneACCESS table, in-frame sequences only. Its copies lack some clones; in the studies checked, an unresolved V gene accounts for under half of them, and the cause for the rest is not known. Across this sample there are about 37,000 clones, with 76% seen only once. Together, the top ten hold 16% of the sample. The time point label, as the study defines it: cycle 2 day 1 (C2D1) of nivolumab. Every trial patient had relapsed following autologous stem cell transplantation, and prior brentuximab vedotin exposure was what differed among cohorts A, B and C. Specimen: peripheral blood mononuclear cells (PBMCs), collected before the second cycle of nivolumab. These receptors were obtained from a human donor with classical Hodgkin lymphoma.

This chain connects TRBV4-3 to TRBJ1-2; D may be TRBD1 (5 bases). The germline V gene encodes CDR1 LGHNA and CDR2 YSLEER. V lost 0 bases to trimming and J lost 4 bases, with 21 bases between them. The CDR3 extends over 18 amino acids. CDR3 sequence (DNA): TGCGCCAGCAGCCAAGATCCCATTGGGGGGGGAGCGACCTATGGCTACACCTTC. Its protein product is CASSQDPIGGGATYGYTF.

The chain employs TRBV7-2 and TRBJ1-4; D unresolved. This CDR3 has 15 residues. Per germline, CDR1 SGHTA and CDR2 FQGNSA. With 2 bases removed from V and 2 bases from J, the gap between germline ends came to 9 bases. The CDR3 nucleotides are TGTGCCAGCAGCTTATGGGGATCCACTAATGAAAAACTGTTTTTT. This gives the protein CASSLWGSTNEKLFF.

The chain couples TRBV27 to TRBJ2-6; D may be TRBD1 (5 bases). Germline V gene lookup returns CDR1 MNHEY and CDR2 SMNVEV (reference sequence). The CDR3 covers 16 residues. Deletions cut 8 bases from V and 6 bases from J, with 20 bases between. The CDR3 sequence is CASALVQGGVANVLTF. The CDR3 bases are TGTGCCAGCGCTTTAGTGCAGGGTGGTGTGGCCAACGTCCTGACTTTC.

This clone occurred a few times. The rearrangement joins TRBV6-5 to TRBJ2-2; D is unresolved. Deletions cut 2 bases from V and 1 base from J, with 5 bases between. The CDR3 is 14 residues long. Per the germline V gene, CDR1 is MNHEY and CDR2 is SVGAGI. In DNA, the CDR3 is TGTGCCAGCAGTTACGACGGGAACACCGGGGAGCTGTTTTTT. This gives the protein CASSYDGNTGELFF.

The gene calls are TRBV10-2 and TRBJ2-5; 10 bases fit TRBD2. Germline V gives CDR1 WSHSY, CDR2 SAAADI. Unmatched junction bases numbered 6, after V lost 6 bases and J lost 2 bases. The CDR3 contains 15 residues. CDR3 sequence reads: CASRPAGGRQETQYF. In DNA, the CDR3 is TGCGCCAGCAGGCCAGCGGGGGGGCGGCAAGAGACCCAGTACTTC.

This sequence joins TRBV7-9 and TRBJ2-5; D remains unclear. V lost 1 base, J lost 5 bases, and 11 bases lay in between. In germline, CDR1 is SEHNR, CDR2 FQNEAQ (reference sequence). The CDR3 loop spans 14 amino acids. The CDR3 region is CASSLVGNGETQYF. DNA for the CDR3: TGTGCCAGCAGCTTAGTAGGGAATGGGGAGACCCAGTACTTC. Variable domain in full (rest from reference TRBV7-9 and TRBJ2-5): DTGVSQNPRHKITKRGQNVTFRCDPISEHNRLYWYRQTLGQGPEFLTYFQNEAQLEKSRLLSDRFSAERPKGSFSTLEIQRTEQGDSAMYLCASSLVGNGETQYFGPGTRLLVL.

The chain couples TRBV2 to TRBJ1-2; D is undetermined. Germline V gene sequence: CDR1 SNHLY, CDR2 FYNNEI. The CDR3 is 16 residues long. Trimming removed 0 bases at V and 5 bases at J, with 16 bases between. CDR3 nucleotide sequence: TGTGCCAGCAGTGAAGCGCTTCCCCTCTCGAGGTATGGCTACACCTTC. Its translation is CASSEALPLSRYGYTF. The whole variable domain, filled in from reference TRBV2 and TRBJ1-2, reads EPEVTQTPSHQVTQMGQEVILRCVPISNHLYFYWYRQILGQKVEFLVSFYNNEISEKSEIFDDQFSVERPDGSNFTLKIRSTKLEDSAMYFCASSEALPLSRYGYTFGSGTRLTVV.

The chain links TRBV15 to TRBJ2-5, with TRBD2 identical over 8 bases. The CDR3 extends over 15 amino acids. Germline assignment: CDR1 LNHNV and CDR2 YYDKDF (reference sequence). Trimming cost V 1 base and J 2 bases; bases outside gene matches: 3. The CDR3 region is CATSRVAGPQETQYF. In DNA form, the CDR3 reads TGTGCCACCAGCAGAGTAGCGGGGCCTCAAGAGACCCAGTACTTC.

V is TRBV23-1 and J is TRBJ1-2, with D possibly being TRBD1 (5 bases). TRBV23-1 is an ORF, with its function uncertain. The CDR3 spans 16 residues. V was cut by 4 bases and J by 7 bases, with 22 bases left in between. For the CDR3, the DNA is TGCGCCAGCAGTCTCTCGCCCGGGGCAGGGAAATGTGGCTACACCTTC. Its protein is CASSLSPGAGKCGYTF.

This chain connects TRBV29-1 to TRBJ2-6, with D possibly matching TRBD2 (5 bases). V dropped 7 bases and J dropped 2 bases, with 15 bases sitting between them. Per germline, CDR1 SQVTM and CDR2 ANQGSEA. CDR3 length equals 15 residues. The CDR3 DNA follows: TGCAGCGCTAAATCCCGGGGAGCTGGGGCCAACGTCCTGACTTTC. It translates to CSAKSRGAGANVLTF. The full variable domain, with the rest looked up from reference TRBV29-1 and TRBJ2-6, is SAVISQKPSRDICQRGTSLTIQCQVDSQVTMMFWYRQQPGQSLTLIATANQGSEATYESGFVIDKFPISRPNLTFSTLTVSNMSPEDSSIYLCSAKSRGAGANVLTFGAGSRLTVL.

The rearrangement joins TRBV4-3 to TRBJ2-7, with a possible D match to TRBD1 (5 bases). The CDR3 is made up of 13 amino acids. Trimming shortened V by 0 bases and J by 9 bases, and 12 bases separated the two germline ends. Germline CDR1 LGHNA, CDR2 YSLEER. Here the CDR3 DNA reads TGCGCCAGCAGCCAAGATCGAAGCCAGGGGCAGTACTTC. Protein: CASSQDRSQGQYF.

The V gene is TRBV30, the J gene TRBJ2-5; no clear D. The CDR3 totals 15 residues. V was clipped by 0 bases and J by 1 base, with 12 bases between them. From germline, CDR1 is GTSNPN and CDR2 SVGIG (reference sequence). CDR3 sequence: CAWSVKVTSQETQYF. CDR3 sequence (DNA): TGTGCCTGGAGTGTTAAGGTGACGTCCCAAGAGACCCAGTACTTC.

The chain employs TRBV7-2 and TRBJ2-7; a weak D match, TRBD1 (5 bases). V was shortened by 4 bases and J by 3 bases, with 13 bases between the two germline ends. This CDR3 spans 14 amino acids. Looked up from germline, CDR1 is SGHTA and CDR2 is FQGNSA. The CDR3 nucleotides read TGTGCCAGCAGCTCCGACAGAACCAGCTACGAGCAGTACTTC. This codes for CASSSDRTSYEQYF.

The V gene is TRBV30, the J gene TRBJ1-4, with D maybe TRBD1 (6 bases). Deletions cut 3 bases from V and 0 bases from J, with 20 bases between. The CDR3 is 18 residues long. Germline V lookup: CDR1 GTSNPN, CDR2 SVGIG (reference sequence). The CDR3 DNA is TGTGCCTGGAGCGCCAAAGGGGGACAAGCCACAACTAATGAAAAACTGTTTTTT. This translates into CAWSAKGGQATTNEKLFF.

This chain uses TRBV11-1 with TRBJ1-1; 7 nucleotides line up with TRBD1. Looked up from germline, CDR1 is SGHAT and CDR2 is FQDESV (reference sequence). The V gene end was trimmed by 5 bases and the J gene end by 3 bases; junction bases not matched to a gene: 6. CDR3 length: 14 residues. CDR3 sequence: CASSPQGEDTEAFF. CDR3 coding DNA: TGTGCCAGCAGCCCGCAGGGGGAGGACACTGAAGCTTTCTTT.

The rearrangement joins TRBV5-6 to TRBJ2-3; perhaps TRBD1 as D (7 bases). Germline V lookup: CDR1 SGHDT, CDR2 YYEEEE. Deletions cut 4 bases from V and 6 bases from J, with 27 bases between. The CDR3 length is 18 residues. CDR3 in amino acids: CASSPWGMAGSRGDTQYF. The CDR3 nucleotides are TGTGCCAGCAGCCCATGGGGGATGGCGGGGAGCAGGGGGGATACGCAGTATTTT. The entire variable domain, with the rest obtained from reference TRBV5-6 and TRBJ2-3, is as follows: DAGVTQSPTHLIKTRGQQVTLRCSPKSGHDTVSWYQQALGQGPQFIFQYYEEEERQRGNFPDRFSGHQFPNYSSELNVNALLLGDSALYLCASSPWGMAGSRGDTQYFGPGTRLTVL.

The chain recombines TRBV9 with TRBJ1-1; TRBD1 matches at 12 bases. The trim removed 2 bases at V and 3 bases at J, leaving 2 bases unmatched. Germline V CDR1 and CDR2: SGDLS, YYNGEE. The length of the CDR3 is 15 residues. Here the CDR3 reads CASSVGTGGHTEAFF. The CDR3 region has the DNA TGTGCCAGCAGCGTGGGGACAGGGGGCCACACTGAAGCTTTCTTT.

The chain recombines TRBV19 with TRBJ1-6; TRBD1 agrees at 8 bases. In germline, CDR1 is LNHDA, CDR2 SQIVND (reference sequence). CDR3 size: 15 residues. The ends lost 2 bases at V and 11 bases at J; junction bases unmatched: 8. The CDR3 sequence: CASSIRAGGATPLHF. CDR3 nucleotide sequence: TGTGCCAGTAGTATAAGAGCAGGGGGCGCAACACCCCTCCACTTT.